The T cell receptor beta chain described here comes from a study of shared clonotypes between healthy human individuals. Looking at the study overall: Donors, aged 18 to 49, were two women and a few men.

Germline V gene sequence: CDR1 SEHNR, CDR2 FQNEAQ (reference sequence). The V gene end was trimmed by 5 bases and the J gene end by 0 bases; junction bases not matched to a gene: 3. CDR3 length: 16 residues. Measured with immunoSEQ multiplex PCR; TCRdb has only the in-frame clones, and not every one. The sample holds roughly 2.2 million clones; roughly 92% are singletons and the top ten take approximately 0.39%. Study results and limitations: The sampled material consisted only of blood, and tissue repertoires are likely to differ.

Remarks on this clone: Its antigen remains unidentified.

The origin of this receptor is a man younger than 30 in good health. Some clones in this sample may be carry-over from other donors' samples. The sequencing sample was made of naive CD4+ T cells from PBMCs. Sample subset: CD45RA+ positively selected. This rearrangement joins TRBV7-9 to TRBJ2-3; 12 nucleotides line up with TRBD2. DNA of the CDR3: TGTGCCAGCAGCGCAGGGACTAGCGGGAGCACAGATACGCAGTATTTT. Amino acid sequence: CASSAGTSGSTDTQYF.